This T cell receptor beta chain originates from a study of cytomegalovirus exposure and HLA in healthy donors. PCR employed 60 Vbeta and 13 Jbeta primers. TCRdb keeps only in-frame clones here, not all; method: immunoSEQ multiplex PCR. The sample shows fewer than 250,000 clones, roughly 88% of them seen only once. Sequenced sample: PBMCs. The TCR originated in a boy between 2 and 15 years old in good health and CMV-seronegative.

CDR3 DNA: TGTGCCAGCAGCTCCACCTACGAGCAGTACTTC. As protein: CASSSTYEQYF. This rearrangement joins TRBV5-4 to TRBJ2-7; D call uncertain. The germline V gene encodes CDR1 SGHNT and CDR2 YYREEE (reference sequence). V was trimmed by 3 bases and J by 2 bases, leaving 3 bases between them. The CDR3 is 11 amino acids.